This passage covers 18 T cell receptor beta chains from one sample sequenced in a study of blood T cell repertoires in COVID-19 (dated by TCRdb to between 2020 and 2021). Libraries were constructed by the immunoSEQ multiplex PCR assay. The table was pulled from immuneACCESS by TCRdb, which kept in-frame rearrangements only. Such tables lose some clones; where checked, under half of the loss comes from unresolved V genes, and the rest has no known cause. The sample records 40,000 or so clones, about 85% of which are singletons. 12% of the sample rests with the top ten. Input material: peripheral blood. The receptors were sampled from a human donor in a cohort sampled during active COVID-19.

A few counts support this clone. This chain connects TRBV5-6 to TRBJ2-3, with 7 nucleotides matching TRBD2. The CDR3 is made up of 13 amino acids. Germline V gene sequence: CDR1 SGHDT, CDR2 YYEEEE. V was clipped by 4 bases and J by 6 bases; unmatched bases: 5. The CDR3 spells CASSTRGVDTQYF. In DNA form, the CDR3 reads TGTGCCAGCAGCACCCGGGGGGTCGATACGCAGTATTTT.

CDR3 nucleotide sequence: TGTGCCAGTAGTACACGGACAGGGGTTGGCTACACCTTC. As protein: CASSTRTGVGYTF. The chain recombines TRBV19 with TRBJ1-2; 9 bases map to TRBD1. The germline CDR1 and CDR2 sequences are LNHDA and SQIVND (reference sequence). This CDR3 region has 13 residues. Unmatched junction bases numbered 4, after V lost 4 bases and J lost 7 bases.

This chain connects TRBV7-3 to TRBJ2-3; 8 bases match TRBD2. J gave up 6 bases and V 4 bases, and 3 bases lay outside the gene matches. This CDR3 has 13 amino acids. The germline V gene encodes CDR1 SGHTA and CDR2 FQGTGA. The CDR3, as DNA: TGTGCCAGCAGCTATAAGCGGGGGGATACGCAGTATTTT. Translating it yields CASSYKRGDTQYF.

This clone was observed a few times. The V gene is TRBV5-1, the J gene TRBJ2-3, with D uncertain. Per germline, CDR1 SGHRS and CDR2 YFSETQ. The CDR3 is made up of 17 amino acids. V was cut by 2 bases and J by 5 bases, with 21 bases left in between. In DNA form, the CDR3 reads TGCGCCAGCAGCTTTGGTCACCGCGGCACATCGGGAGATACGCAGTATTTT. Amino acid sequence: CASSFGHRGTSGDTQYF.

This clone was seen a handful of times. This chain links TRBV30 with TRBJ2-7; 9 nucleotides match TRBD2. In germline, CDR1 is GTSNPN, CDR2 SVGIG (reference sequence). This CDR3 comprises 14 residues. With 0 bases clipped from V and 9 bases from J, the junction kept 9 bases outside the gene matches. CDR3 DNA sequence: TGTGCCTGGAGTGTGGGGCTAGCGGGGTCTTGGCAGTACTTC. Its translation: CAWSVGLAGSWQYF.

The rearrangement uses TRBV19 and TRBJ2-7; 9 bases align to TRBD1. This CDR3 region has 14 residues. The germline V gene has CDR1 LNHDA and CDR2 SQIVND (reference sequence). The V and J ends lost 6 bases and 2 bases, in that order; junction bases with no gene match: 5. The CDR3 sequence: CASSARQGAYEQYF. The DNA of the CDR3 is TGTGCCAGTAGCGCCCGACAGGGGGCCTACGAGCAGTACTTC.

J is TRBJ2-1 and V is TRBV7-6, with TRBD1 matching 7 bases. The length of the CDR3 is 16 residues. CDR1 and CDR2 (germline): SGHVS, FNYEAQ. V shed 4 bases and J 4 bases; nucleotides not matched to a gene: 10. This CDR3 is CASSSTGTETYNEQFF. In DNA, the CDR3 is TGTGCCAGCAGCTCCACCGGGACAGAGACTTACAATGAGCAGTTCTTC. Full variable domain (remainder filled in from reference TRBV7-6 and TRBJ2-1): GAGVSQSPRYKVTKRGQDVALRCDPISGHVSLYWYRQALGQGPEFLTYFNYEAQQDKSGLPNDRFSAERPEGSISTLTIQRTEQRDSAMYRCASSSTGTETYNEQFFGPGTRLTVL.

The chain links TRBV5-1 to TRBJ2-3; TRBD2 is a possible D gene (6 bases). Germline CDR1 and CDR2: SGHRS and YFSETQ. The length of the CDR3 is 17 residues. V lost 4 bases to trimming and J lost 0 bases, with 18 bases between them. The CDR3, as DNA: TGCGCCAGCAGCCCCCCCGTGGAGCGGGCTAGCACAGATACGCAGTATTTT. Translation gives CASSPPVERASTDTQYF.

The CDR3 reads CASSSGQTYEQYF. The CDR3 DNA reads TGTGCCAGCAGCTCCGGACAGACCTACGAGCAGTACTTC. The rearrangement joins TRBV5-6 to TRBJ2-7; D may be TRBD1 (6 bases). The CDR3 loop spans 13 amino acids. Germline CDR1 reads SGHDT; CDR2 reads YYEEEE. V was trimmed by 3 bases and J by 2 bases, leaving 9 bases between them. The full variable domain, rest sourced from reference TRBV5-6 and TRBJ2-7, is DAGVTQSPTHLIKTRGQQVTLRCSPKSGHDTVSWYQQALGQGPQFIFQYYEEEERQRGNFPDRFSGHQFPNYSSELNVNALLLGDSALYLCASSSGQTYEQYFGPGTRLTVT.

The chain is built from TRBV2 and TRBJ2-7; D is perhaps TRBD1 (6 bases). V was trimmed by 2 bases and J by 6 bases, leaving 17 bases between them. CDR1 is SNHLY and CDR2 is FYNNEI in the germline V gene. The CDR3 length is 15 residues. The CDR3 DNA reads as TGTGCCAGCAGTGAATCGGGACAAGGGATAGGCGAGCAGTACTTC. This encodes CASSESGQGIGEQYF.

V is TRBV5-4 and J is TRBJ2-7; 8 bases agree with TRBD1. CDR3 length: 13 amino acids. V was pared by 4 bases and J by 3 bases, with 3 bases of the junction left unmatched. Germline V gene data show CDR1 as SGHNT and CDR2 as YYREEE (reference sequence). The CDR3 DNA follows: TGTGCCAGCAGCCCTGACAGGGGCTACGAGCAGTACTTC. It encodes CASSPDRGYEQYF.

The chain combines TRBV16 with TRBJ2-3, with D hard to call. V lost 4 bases and J lost 3, with 11 bases in between. The CDR3 extends over 14 amino acids. Looked up from germline, CDR1 is KGHSY and CDR2 is FQNENV. CDR3 bases: TGTGCCAGCAGCCTAAAAGCGAGGACAGATACGCAGTATTTT. Protein sequence: CASSLKARTDTQYF.

This clone was counted once. The rearrangement links TRBV24-1 to TRBJ2-1; perhaps TRBD1 as D (6 bases). Germline CDR1 reads KGHDR; CDR2 reads SFDVKD. V was clipped by 6 bases and J by 8 bases, with 7 bases between them. There are 11 residues in the CDR3. CDR3 protein: CATSYRDEQFF. The CDR3 nucleotides are TGTGCCACCAGTTACAGGGATGAGCAGTTCTTC.

The genes are TRBV4-1 and TRBJ2-3; D may be TRBD1 (6 bases). There are 15 residues in the CDR3. CDR1 and CDR2 (germline): MGHRA, YSYEKL. The V end was cut by 0 bases, the J end by 3 bases, with 10 bases between. The CDR3 spells CASSQDPQGTDTQYF. The CDR3 DNA is TGCGCCAGCAGCCAAGATCCCCAGGGGACAGATACGCAGTATTTT.

This clone occurred once. This chain connects TRBV24-1 to TRBJ1-5; D gene uncertain. The germline V gene encodes CDR1 KGHDR and CDR2 SFDVKD. The CDR3 spans 16 residues. V lost 3 bases and J 4 bases, leaving 15 bases between the germline ends. CDR3 in amino acids: CATSDPSRGGNQPQHF. The CDR3 bases are TGTGCCACCAGTGATCCCTCCCGGGGTGGGAATCAGCCCCAGCATTTT.

V usage is TRBV5-1 and J usage is TRBJ1-1; 7 positions agree with TRBD1. CDR1 is SGHRS and CDR2 is YFSETQ in the germline V gene. Trimming took 0 bases from V and 1 from J; bases not matched to a gene: 3. The CDR3 is 15 residues long. Here the CDR3 reads CASSLDRGSNTEAFF. The CDR3 DNA is TGCGCCAGCAGCTTGGACAGGGGTTCGAACACTGAAGCTTTCTTT.

The genes are TRBV7-9 and TRBJ1-6; TRBD1 matches at 7 bases. There are 15 residues in the CDR3. Germline loops: CDR1 SEHNR, CDR2 FQNEAQ (reference sequence). Trimming removed 2 bases from V and 9 bases from J; junction bases left unmatched: 7. The CDR3 DNA is TGTGCCAGCAGCTTAATGCAGGGGGTTAGTTCACCCCTCCACTTT. Translating it yields CASSLMQGVSSPLHF.

The rearrangement joins TRBV29-1 to TRBJ1-6; 7 bases fit TRBD1. Germline loops: CDR1 SQVTM, CDR2 ANQGSEA. The length of the CDR3 is 13 residues. The junction had 6 bases not matched to a gene; V was cut back by 4 bases and J by 9 bases. CDR3 sequence reads: CSVGQGLGSPLHF. CDR3 DNA sequence: TGCAGCGTTGGACAGGGCCTGGGTTCACCCCTCCACTTT.